The rows below give T cell receptor beta chains drawn from one sample of a study of CD8+ T cells in alopecia areata. Clones were sequenced by immunoSEQ multiplex PCR, and TCRdb holds only the in-frame ones, with some missing. The data contain nearly 200,000 clones, 58% of them singletons. Sequencing was performed on CD4+ T cells sorted from blood, taken at week 24, from a patient treated with tofacitinib. These receptors all stem from a human donor with alopecia areata. Each CDR3 is given with its conserved first and last residue. The D gene is left open where the match is weak. The size entry is marked missing in some rows and otherwise reads once, few, many or a size class.

clone size	V gene	J gene	D gene	CDR3 DNA	CDR3 protein
few	TRBV25-1	TRBJ2-5	.	TGTGCCAGCAGTGCAAGGGGTAACTACCAAGAGACCCAGTACTTC	CASSARGNYQETQYF
once	TRBV4-2	TRBJ1-2	.	TGTGCCAGCAGCCAAGATTCACAGGGCCGCGGCTACACCTTC	CASSQDSQGRGYTF
.	TRBV4-1	TRBJ1-1	.	TGCGCCAGCAGCCAAGAAAACCACCAAAGTCAGGCAGGGAACACTGAAGCTTTCTTT	CASSQENHQSQAGNTEAFF
few	TRBV5-4	TRBJ2-6	.	TGTGCCAGCAGCTTTTGGGCCTCTGGGGCCAACGTCCTGACTTTC	CASSFWASGANVLTF
.	TRBV27	TRBJ2-4	.	TGTGCCAGCAGTTTTGGAGCCAAAAACATTCAGTACTTC	CASSFGAKNIQYF
.	TRBV7-2	TRBJ2-7	TRBD1	TGTGCCAGCAGCCATCAACGTGACAGGGGCGAGCAGTACTTC	CASSHQRDRGEQYF
.	TRBV29-1	TRBJ2-7	.	TGCAGCGTTGGGGGTTATGACTCCTACGAGCAGTACTTC	CSVGGYDSYEQYF
.	TRBV6-5	TRBJ1-1	.	TGTGCCAGCAGTTCACAAGGAGGGGACACTGAAGCTTTCTTT	CASSSQGGDTEAFF
.	TRBV5-6	TRBJ1-5	.	TGTGCCAGCAGGATGGAACAGGGACTCAACCAGCCCCAGCATTTT	CASRMEQGLNQPQHF
.	TRBV29-1	TRBJ2-2	.	TGCAGCGTCAAGCGGGGACAGCATACCGGGGAGCTGTTTTTT	CSVKRGQHTGELFF
.	TRBV6-6	TRBJ1-1	.	TGTGCCAGCGGGGCCCTGCCTGAAGCTTTCTTT	CASGALPEAFF
few	TRBV25-1	TRBJ2-7	TRBD1	TGTGCCAGCAGTGGCCTACAGGGGTTCGAGCAGTACTTC	CASSGLQGFEQYF
.	TRBV4-1	TRBJ1-2	TRBD1	TGCGCCAGCAGCCAAGAACTACCGGGACAGGGAAACTATGGCTACACCTTC	CASSQELPGQGNYGYTF
.	TRBV18	TRBJ1-1	.	TGTGCCAGCTCACCACTCTCGACAAACACTGAAGCTTTCTTT	CASSPLSTNTEAFF
.	TRBV29-1	TRBJ2-2	.	TGCAGCGCCCAGACGGCCACCGGGGAGCTGTTTTTT	CSAQTATGELFF
few	TRBV7-9	TRBJ2-7	.	TGTGCCAGCCTCGCGGCGGGGGCGAGCTCCTACGAGCAGTACTTC	CASLAAGASSYEQYF
.	TRBV11-2	TRBJ1-5	.	TGTGCCAGCAGCTTAGCAGGGGATCAGCCCCAGCATTTT	CASSLAGDQPQHF
.	TRBV5-1	TRBJ2-7	TRBD2	TGCGCCAGCAGCCCGACTACCGGAAGCGGGGGAAGCTCCTACGAGCAGTACTTC	CASSPTTGSGGSSYEQYF
.	TRBV5-1	TRBJ2-1	TRBD2	TGCGCCAGCAGCTTGGGGCGGGGGAGCTCCTACAATGAGCAGTTCTTC	CASSLGRGSSYNEQFF
.	TRBV7-3	TRBJ2-5	TRBD1	TGTGCCAGCAGCCCCGGGACAGGTCGAGAGACCCAGTACTTC	CASSPGTGRETQYF
few	TRBV7-9	TRBJ2-7	.	TGTGCCAGCAGCTTAGTGAGTGGAGTCCCCCGTCCCAAAGACGAGCAGTACTTC	CASSLVSGVPRPKDEQYF
.	TRBV28	TRBJ1-1	.	TGTGCCAGCAGCTCACCCAGGGAAGGAAACACTGAAGCTTTCTTT	CASSSPREGNTEAFF
.	TRBV4-1	TRBJ2-7	.	TGCGCCAGCAGCCAGGCCCCTGGGCGGGAGCAGTACTTC	CASSQAPGREQYF
once	TRBV2	TRBJ2-5	.	TGTGCCAGCAGTAGGGGGAACCAAGAGACCCAGTACTTC	CASSRGNQETQYF
.	TRBV11-2	TRBJ2-6	TRBD2	TGTGCCAGCAGCTTAGTTAGCGGGGCTGGGGCCAACGTCCTGACTTTC	CASSLVSGAGANVLTF
once	TRBV5-1	TRBJ2-5	.	TGCGCCAGCAGCTTGGGGGCGACCGAAGAGACCCAGTACTTC	CASSLGATEETQYF